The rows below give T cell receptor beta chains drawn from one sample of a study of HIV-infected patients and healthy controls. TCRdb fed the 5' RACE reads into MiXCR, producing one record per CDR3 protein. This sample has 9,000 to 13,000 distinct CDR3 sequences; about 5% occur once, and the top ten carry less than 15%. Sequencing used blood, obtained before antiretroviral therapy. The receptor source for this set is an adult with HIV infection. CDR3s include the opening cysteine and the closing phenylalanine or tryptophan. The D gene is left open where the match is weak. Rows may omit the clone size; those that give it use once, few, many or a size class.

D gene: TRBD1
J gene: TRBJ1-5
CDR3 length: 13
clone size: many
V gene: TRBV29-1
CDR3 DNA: TGCAGCGTGAATCAGGGGGCAGGACAGCCCCAGCATTTT
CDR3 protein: CSVNQGAGQPQHF

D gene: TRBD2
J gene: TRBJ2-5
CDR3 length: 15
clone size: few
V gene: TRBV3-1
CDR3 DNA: TGTGCCAGCAGCCAAGTCAAACGGGGGGGAGAGACCCAGTACTTC
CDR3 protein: CASSQVKRGGETQYF

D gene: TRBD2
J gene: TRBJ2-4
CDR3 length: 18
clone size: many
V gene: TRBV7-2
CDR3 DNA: TGTGCCAGCAGCTTAGAGGGGGGTGGGACTAGCGGGAGTAGGATTCAGTACTTC
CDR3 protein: CASSLEGGGTSGSRIQYF

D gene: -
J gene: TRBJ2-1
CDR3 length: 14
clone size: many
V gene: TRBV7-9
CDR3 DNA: TGTGCCAGCAGCTTAGCAAGCGGCTACAATGAGCAGTTCTTC
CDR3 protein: CASSLASGYNEQFF

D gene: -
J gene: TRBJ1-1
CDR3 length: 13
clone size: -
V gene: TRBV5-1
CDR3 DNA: TGCGCCAGCAGCTTGGATCCCACCAGTGAAGCTTTCTTT
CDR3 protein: CASSLDPTSEAFF

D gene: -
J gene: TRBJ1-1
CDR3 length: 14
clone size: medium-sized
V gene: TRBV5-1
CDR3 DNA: TGCGCCAGCAGCATTGGTGCAGGCTACACTGAAGCTTTCTTT
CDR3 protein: CASSIGAGYTEAFF

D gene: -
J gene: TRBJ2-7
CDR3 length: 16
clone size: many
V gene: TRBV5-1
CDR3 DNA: TGCGCCAGCAGCACATTCGAGGGGAGTCACGAAGGCGAGCAGTACTTC
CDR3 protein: CASSTFEGSHEGEQYF

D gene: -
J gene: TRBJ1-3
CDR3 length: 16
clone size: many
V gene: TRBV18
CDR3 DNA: TGTGCCAGCTCCCCCCAACTGGGAGCCTCTGGAAACACCATATATTTT
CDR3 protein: CASSPQLGASGNTIYF

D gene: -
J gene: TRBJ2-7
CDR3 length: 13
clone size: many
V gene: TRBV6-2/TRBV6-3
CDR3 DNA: TGTGCCAGCAGTTCCGAAGCCCACTACGAGCAGTACTTC
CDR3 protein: CASSSEAHYEQYF

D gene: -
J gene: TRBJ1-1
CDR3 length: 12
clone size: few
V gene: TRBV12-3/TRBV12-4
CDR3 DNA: TGTGCCAGCAGCCCACCCCGAACTGAAGCTTTCTTT
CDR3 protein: CASSPPRTEAFF

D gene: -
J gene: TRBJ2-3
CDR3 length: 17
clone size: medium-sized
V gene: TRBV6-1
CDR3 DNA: TGTGCCAGCAGTGAAGCCCCCCAGGGGACTAGCACAGATACGCAGTATTTT
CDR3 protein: CASSEAPQGTSTDTQYF

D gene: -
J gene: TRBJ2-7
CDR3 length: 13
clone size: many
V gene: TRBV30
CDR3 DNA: TGTGCCTGGAGTGATCGGGGGGCGGGCGAGCAGTACTTC
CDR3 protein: CAWSDRGAGEQYF

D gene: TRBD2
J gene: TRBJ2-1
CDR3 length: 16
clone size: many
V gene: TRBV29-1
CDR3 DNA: TGCAGCGTGAGCGGGGGGCACCTCCAGATTTACAATGAGCAGTTCTTC
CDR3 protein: CSVSGGHLQIYNEQFF

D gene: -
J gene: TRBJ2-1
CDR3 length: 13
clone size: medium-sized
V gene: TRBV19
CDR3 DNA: TGTGCCAGTAGTATAAGAGGGTTGGATGAGCAGTTCTTC
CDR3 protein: CASSIRGLDEQFF

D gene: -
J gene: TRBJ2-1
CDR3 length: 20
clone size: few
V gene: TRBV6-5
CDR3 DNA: TGTGCCAGCAGTTACTTTTCCCCATCCGACTCTGGACAGACTTACAATGAGCAGTTCTTC
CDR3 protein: CASSYFSPSDSGQTYNEQFF

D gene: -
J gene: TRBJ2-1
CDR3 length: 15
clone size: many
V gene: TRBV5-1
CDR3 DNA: TGCGCCAGCCGAAGGGCGTTTCCTGCGTACAATGAGCAGTTCTTC
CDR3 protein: CASRRAFPAYNEQFF

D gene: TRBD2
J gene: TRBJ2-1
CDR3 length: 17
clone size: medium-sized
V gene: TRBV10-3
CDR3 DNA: TGTGCCACCGGACTAGCGGGAGGTCAACGCTCCTACAATGAACAGTTCTTC
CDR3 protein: CATGLAGGQRSYNEQFF

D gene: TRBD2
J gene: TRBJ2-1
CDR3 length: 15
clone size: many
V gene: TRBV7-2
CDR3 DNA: TGTGCCAGCAGCTTAGAGGCGGGAGTCTACAATGAGCAGTTCTTC
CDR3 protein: CASSLEAGVYNEQFF

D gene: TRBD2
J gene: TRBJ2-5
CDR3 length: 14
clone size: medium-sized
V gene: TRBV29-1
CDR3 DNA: TGCAGCGTTGCGGGGGGGGTATATGAGGAGACCCAGTACTTC
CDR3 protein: CSVAGGVYEETQYF

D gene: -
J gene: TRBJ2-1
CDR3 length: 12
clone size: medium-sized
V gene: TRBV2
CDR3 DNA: TGTGCCAGCAGTGGGGATTACAATGAGCAGTTCTTC
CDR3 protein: CASSGDYNEQFF

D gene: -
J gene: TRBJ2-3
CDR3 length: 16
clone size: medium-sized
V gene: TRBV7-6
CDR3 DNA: TGTGCCAGCAAATCATCCGGGACCCAAAGCACAGATACGCAGTATTTT
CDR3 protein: CASKSSGTQSTDTQYF

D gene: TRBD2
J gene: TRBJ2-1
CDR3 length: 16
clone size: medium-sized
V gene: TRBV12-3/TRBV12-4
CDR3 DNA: TGTGCCAGCATCAACTTAGCGGGGAGCTCCTACAATGAGCAGTTCTTC
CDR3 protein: CASINLAGSSYNEQFF

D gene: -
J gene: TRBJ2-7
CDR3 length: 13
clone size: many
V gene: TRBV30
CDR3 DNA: TGTGCCTGGACACGGGGGTTCTCCTACGAGCAGTACTTC
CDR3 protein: CAWTRGFSYEQYF

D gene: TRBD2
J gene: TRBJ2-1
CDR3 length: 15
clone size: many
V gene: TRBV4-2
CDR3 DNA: TGTGCCAGCAGCCAAGATAGCGGGGTTTACAATGAGCAGTTCTTC
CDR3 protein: CASSQDSGVYNEQFF

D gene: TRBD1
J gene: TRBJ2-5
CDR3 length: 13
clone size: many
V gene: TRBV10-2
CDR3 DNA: TGCGCAGCCAATGGGGACAGGGAAGAGACCCAGTACTTC
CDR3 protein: CAANGDREETQYF

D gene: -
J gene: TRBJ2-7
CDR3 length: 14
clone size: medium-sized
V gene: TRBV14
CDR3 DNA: TGTGCCAGCAGCCTTATAGGGGCGACCTACGAGCAGTACTTC
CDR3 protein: CASSLIGATYEQYF

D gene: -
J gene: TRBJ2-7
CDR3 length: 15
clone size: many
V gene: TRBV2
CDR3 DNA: TGTGCCAGCAGTGAAAGGGCAAATGGTTTTCGGGAGCAGTACTTC
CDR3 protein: CASSERANGFREQYF

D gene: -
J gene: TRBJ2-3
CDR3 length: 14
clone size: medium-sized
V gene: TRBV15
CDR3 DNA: TGTGCCACCAGCAGAGACAGGGATACAGATACGCAGTATTTT
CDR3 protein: CATSRDRDTDTQYF

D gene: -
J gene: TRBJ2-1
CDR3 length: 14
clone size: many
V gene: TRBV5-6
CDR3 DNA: TGTGCCAGCAGTTCCGACCGCTCCTACAATGAGCAGTTCTTC
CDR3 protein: CASSSDRSYNEQFF

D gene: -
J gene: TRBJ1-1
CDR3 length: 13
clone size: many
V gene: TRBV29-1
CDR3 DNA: TGCAGCGTTGAACCCCGCCCGGGCGCTGAAGCTTTCTTT
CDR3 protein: CSVEPRPGAEAFF

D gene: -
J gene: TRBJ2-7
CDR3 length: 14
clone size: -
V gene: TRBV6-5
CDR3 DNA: TGTGCCAGCAGTTACGTCCGGTCTAGCGAGGAGCAGTACTTC
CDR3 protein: CASSYVRSSEEQYF

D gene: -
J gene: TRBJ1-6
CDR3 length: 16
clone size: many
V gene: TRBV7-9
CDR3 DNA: TGTGCCAGCAGCTTAGCACACGGGCTTCTGGGGTCACCCCTCCACTTT
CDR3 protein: CASSLAHGLLGSPLHF

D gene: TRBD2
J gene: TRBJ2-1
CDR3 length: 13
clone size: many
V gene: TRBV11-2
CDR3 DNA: TGTGCCAGCAGGGGGACTAGTAACAATGAGCAGTTCTTC
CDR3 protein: CASRGTSNNEQFF

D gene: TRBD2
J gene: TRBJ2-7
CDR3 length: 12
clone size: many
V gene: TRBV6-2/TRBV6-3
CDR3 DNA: TGTGCCAGCCTCCGCGAGGGAGGGCGGCAGTACTTC
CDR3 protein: CASLREGGRQYF

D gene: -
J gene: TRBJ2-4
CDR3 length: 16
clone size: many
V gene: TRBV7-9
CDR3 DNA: TGTGCCAGCAGCTTATACGCGGGGCCCGGCAAAAACATTCAGTACTTC
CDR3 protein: CASSLYAGPGKNIQYF

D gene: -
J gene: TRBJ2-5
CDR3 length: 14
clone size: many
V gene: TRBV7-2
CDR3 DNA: TGTGCCAGCAGCTTCGCCCCTGATAGAGGGACCCAGTACTTC
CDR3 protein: CASSFAPDRGTQYF

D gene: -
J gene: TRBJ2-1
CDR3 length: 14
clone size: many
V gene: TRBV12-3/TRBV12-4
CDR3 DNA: TGTGCCAGCAGTTTAGGCGAACTAGTCGGTGAGCAGTTCTTC
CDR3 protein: CASSLGELVGEQFF

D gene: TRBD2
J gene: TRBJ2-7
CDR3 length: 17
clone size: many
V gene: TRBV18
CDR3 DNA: TGTGCCAGCTCACCACTAGCGGGGGCCCACCCAACCTACGAGCAGTACTTC
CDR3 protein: CASSPLAGAHPTYEQYF

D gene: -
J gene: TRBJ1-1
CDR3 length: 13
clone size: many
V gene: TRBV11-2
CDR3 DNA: TGTGCCAGCAGCTCCAGGGTTCCACCTGAAGCTTTCTTT
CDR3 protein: CASSSRVPPEAFF

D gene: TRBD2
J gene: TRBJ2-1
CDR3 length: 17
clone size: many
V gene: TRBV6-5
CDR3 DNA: TGTGCCAGCAGTTCCCGTACTAGCGGGTCCTCCTACAATGAGCAGTTCTTC
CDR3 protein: CASSSRTSGSSYNEQFF

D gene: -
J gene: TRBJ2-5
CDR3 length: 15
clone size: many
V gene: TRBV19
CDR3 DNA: TGTGCCAGTAGTAGCGGGGACGGTCCCCAAGAGACCCAGTACTTC
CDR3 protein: CASSSGDGPQETQYF

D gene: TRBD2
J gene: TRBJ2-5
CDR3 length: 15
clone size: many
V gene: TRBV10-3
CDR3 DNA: TGTGCCATCAGCGGGACTAGCGGGAGGGAAGAGACCCAGTACTTC
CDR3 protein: CAISGTSGREETQYF

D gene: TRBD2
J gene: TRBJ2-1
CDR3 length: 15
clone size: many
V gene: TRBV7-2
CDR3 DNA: TGTGCCAGCAGCTTAGCCGGACTAGCGGGGAACGAGCAGTTCTTC
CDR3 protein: CASSLAGLAGNEQFF

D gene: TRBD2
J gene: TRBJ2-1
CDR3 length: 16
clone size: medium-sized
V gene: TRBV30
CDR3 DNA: TGTGCCTGGAGTCAAGGAGGCGGACTAGCGGGAGATGAGCAGTTCTTC
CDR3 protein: CAWSQGGGLAGDEQFF

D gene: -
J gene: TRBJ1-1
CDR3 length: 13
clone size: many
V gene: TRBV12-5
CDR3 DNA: TGTGCTAGTGGTTTGACAGGGTTCACTGAAGCTTTCTTT
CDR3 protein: CASGLTGFTEAFF

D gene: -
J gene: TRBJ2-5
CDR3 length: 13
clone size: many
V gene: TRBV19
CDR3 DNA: TGTGCCAGTAGTATAGCGGGACTGGAGACCCAGTACTTC
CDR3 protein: CASSIAGLETQYF

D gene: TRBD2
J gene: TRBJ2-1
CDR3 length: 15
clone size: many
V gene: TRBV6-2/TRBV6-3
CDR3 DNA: TGTGCCAGCAGTTCTCCCCTAGCGGGTTCAAATGAGCAGTTCTTC
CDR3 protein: CASSSPLAGSNEQFF

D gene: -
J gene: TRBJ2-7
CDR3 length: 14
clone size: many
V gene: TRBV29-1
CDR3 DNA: TGCAGCGTTGAACAGGGGGGGAGTCACTACGAGCAGTACTTC
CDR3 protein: CSVEQGGSHYEQYF

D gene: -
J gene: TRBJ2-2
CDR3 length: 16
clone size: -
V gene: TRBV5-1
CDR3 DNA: TGCGCCAGCAGCTTGACGGGCCAAATGAACACCGGGGAGCTGTTTTTT
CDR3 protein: CASSLTGQMNTGELFF

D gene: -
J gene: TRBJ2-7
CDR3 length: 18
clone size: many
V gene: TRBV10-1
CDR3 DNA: TGCGCCAGCAGTGGTGGTCTCCTCGGCAGGGCAGGAACCTACGAGCAGTACTTC
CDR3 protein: CASSGGLLGRAGTYEQYF

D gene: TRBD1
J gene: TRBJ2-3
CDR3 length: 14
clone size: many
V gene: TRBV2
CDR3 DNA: TGTGCCAGCGAGGGACAGGGGGCCCCAGATACGCAGTATTTT
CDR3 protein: CASEGQGAPDTQYF

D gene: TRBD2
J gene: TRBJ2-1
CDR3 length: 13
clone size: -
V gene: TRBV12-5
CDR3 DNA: TGTGCTAGTGGGAGGACTAGCGGGAGTGAGCAGTTCTTC
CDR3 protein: CASGRTSGSEQFF

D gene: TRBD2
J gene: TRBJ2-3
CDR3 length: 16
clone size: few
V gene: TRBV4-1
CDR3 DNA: TGCGCCAGCAGCCGAGTAGCGGGGGCCAGCACAGATACGCAGTATTTT
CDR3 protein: CASSRVAGASTDTQYF

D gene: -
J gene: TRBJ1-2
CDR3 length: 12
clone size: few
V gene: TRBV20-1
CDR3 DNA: TGCAGTGCTAGACAGGGTGACTATGGCTACACCTTC
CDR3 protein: CSARQGDYGYTF

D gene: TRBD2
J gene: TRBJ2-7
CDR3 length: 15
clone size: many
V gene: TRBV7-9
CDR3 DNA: TGTGCCAGCAGCCCATTAGCGGGCCGAACCTACGAGCAGTACTTC
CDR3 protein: CASSPLAGRTYEQYF

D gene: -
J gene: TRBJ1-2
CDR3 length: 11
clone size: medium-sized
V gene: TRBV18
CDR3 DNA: TGTGCCAGCTCACGAGGGTATGGCTACACCTTC
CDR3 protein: CASSRGYGYTF

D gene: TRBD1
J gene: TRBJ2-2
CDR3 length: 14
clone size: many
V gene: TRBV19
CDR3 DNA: TGTGCCAGTAGCCCGACAGGGAGCACCGGGGAGCTGTTTTTT
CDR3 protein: CASSPTGSTGELFF

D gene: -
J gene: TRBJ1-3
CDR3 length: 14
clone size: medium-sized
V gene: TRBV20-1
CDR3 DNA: TGCAGTGCTATCGATCCGGCCTCTGGAAACACCATATATTTT
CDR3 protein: CSAIDPASGNTIYF

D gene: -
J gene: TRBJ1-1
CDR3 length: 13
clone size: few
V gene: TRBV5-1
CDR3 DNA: TGCGCCAGCAGCACGGGACCTCTCGCTGAAGCTTTCTTT
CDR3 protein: CASSTGPLAEAFF